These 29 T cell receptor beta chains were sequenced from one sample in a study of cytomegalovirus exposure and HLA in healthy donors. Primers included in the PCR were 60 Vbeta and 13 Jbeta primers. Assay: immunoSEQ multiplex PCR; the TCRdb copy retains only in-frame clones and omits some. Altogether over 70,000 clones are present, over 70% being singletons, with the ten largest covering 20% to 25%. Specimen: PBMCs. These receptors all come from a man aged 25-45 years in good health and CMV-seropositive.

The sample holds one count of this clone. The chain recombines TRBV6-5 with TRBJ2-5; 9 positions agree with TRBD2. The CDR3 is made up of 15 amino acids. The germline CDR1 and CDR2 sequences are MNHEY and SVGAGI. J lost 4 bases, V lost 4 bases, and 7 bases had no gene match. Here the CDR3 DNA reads TGTGCCAGCAGTTTGGGCGGGAGGGCCCGAGAGACCCAGTACTTC. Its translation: CASSLGGRARETQYF.

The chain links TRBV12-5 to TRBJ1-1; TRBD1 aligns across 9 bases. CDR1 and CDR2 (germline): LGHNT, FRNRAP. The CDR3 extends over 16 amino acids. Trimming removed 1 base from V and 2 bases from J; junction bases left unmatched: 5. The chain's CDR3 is CASGLGGQGHNTEAFF. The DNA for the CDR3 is TGTGCTAGTGGTTTGGGGGGACAGGGTCACAACACTGAAGCTTTCTTT.

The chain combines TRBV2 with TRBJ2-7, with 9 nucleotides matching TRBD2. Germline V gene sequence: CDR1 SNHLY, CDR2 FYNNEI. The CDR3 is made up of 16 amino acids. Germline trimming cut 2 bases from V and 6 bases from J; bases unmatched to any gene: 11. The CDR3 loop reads CASSESPASGIREQYF. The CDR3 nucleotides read TGTGCCAGCAGTGAATCCCCTGCTAGCGGGATACGCGAGCAGTACTTC.

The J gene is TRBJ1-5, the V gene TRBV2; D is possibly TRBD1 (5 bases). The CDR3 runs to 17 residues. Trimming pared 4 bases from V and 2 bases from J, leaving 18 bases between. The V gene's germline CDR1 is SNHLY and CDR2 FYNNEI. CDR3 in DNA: TGTGCCAGCAGTGGAGGAGCCGGGGGGTCGGGCAATCAGCCCCAGCATTTT. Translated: CASSGGAGGSGNQPQHF.

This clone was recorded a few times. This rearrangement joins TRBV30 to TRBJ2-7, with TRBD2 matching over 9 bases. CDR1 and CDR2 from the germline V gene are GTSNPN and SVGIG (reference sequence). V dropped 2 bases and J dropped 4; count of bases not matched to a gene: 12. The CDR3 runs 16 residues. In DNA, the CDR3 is TGTGCCTGGAGTAGAGGGGGAATTAGCGGGAGTTACGAGCAGTACTTC. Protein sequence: CAWSRGGISGSYEQYF.

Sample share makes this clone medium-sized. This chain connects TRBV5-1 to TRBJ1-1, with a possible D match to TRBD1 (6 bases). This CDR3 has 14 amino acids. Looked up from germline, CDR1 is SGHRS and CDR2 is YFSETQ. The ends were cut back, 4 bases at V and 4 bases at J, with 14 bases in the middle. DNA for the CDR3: TGCGCCAGCAGCCTTGAACAGGGCAGCACTGAAGCTTTCTTT. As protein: CASSLEQGSTEAFF.

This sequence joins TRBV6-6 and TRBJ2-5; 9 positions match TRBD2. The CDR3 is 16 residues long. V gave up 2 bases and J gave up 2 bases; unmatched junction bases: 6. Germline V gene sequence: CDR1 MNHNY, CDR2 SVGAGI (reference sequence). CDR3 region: CASSYGLAGAQETQYF. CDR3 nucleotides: TGTGCCAGCAGTTACGGGTTAGCGGGGGCACAAGAGACCCAGTACTTC.

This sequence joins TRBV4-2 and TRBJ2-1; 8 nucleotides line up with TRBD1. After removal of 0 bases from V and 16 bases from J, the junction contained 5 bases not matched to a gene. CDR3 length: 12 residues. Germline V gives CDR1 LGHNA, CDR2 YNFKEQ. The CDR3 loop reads CASSQDTGGKFF. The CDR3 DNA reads TGTGCCAGCAGCCAAGATACAGGGGGGAAATTCTTC.

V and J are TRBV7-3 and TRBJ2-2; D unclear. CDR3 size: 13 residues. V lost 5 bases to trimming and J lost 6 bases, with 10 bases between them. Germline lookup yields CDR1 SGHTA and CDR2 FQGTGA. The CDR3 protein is CASSLTDAGELFF. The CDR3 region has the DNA TGTGCCAGCAGCCTTACAGATGCCGGGGAGCTGTTTTTT.

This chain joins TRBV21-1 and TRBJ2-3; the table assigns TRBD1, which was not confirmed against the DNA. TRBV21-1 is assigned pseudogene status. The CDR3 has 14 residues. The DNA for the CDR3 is TGTGCCAGCAGCAAGAGACACATCACAGATACGCAGTATTTT. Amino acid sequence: CASSKRHITDTQYF.

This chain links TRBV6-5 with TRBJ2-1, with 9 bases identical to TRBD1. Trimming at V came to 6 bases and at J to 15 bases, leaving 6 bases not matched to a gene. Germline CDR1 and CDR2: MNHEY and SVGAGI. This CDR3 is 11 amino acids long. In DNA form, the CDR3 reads TGTGCCAGCAGCCGGGACAGGGATTTGTTCTTC. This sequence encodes CASSRDRDLFF.

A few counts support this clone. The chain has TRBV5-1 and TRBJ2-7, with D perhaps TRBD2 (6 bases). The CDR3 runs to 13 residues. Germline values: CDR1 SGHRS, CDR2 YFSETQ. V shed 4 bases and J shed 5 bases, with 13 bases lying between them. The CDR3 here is CASSPPGGNEQYF. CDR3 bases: TGCGCCAGCAGCCCCCCAGGCGGGAACGAGCAGTACTTC.

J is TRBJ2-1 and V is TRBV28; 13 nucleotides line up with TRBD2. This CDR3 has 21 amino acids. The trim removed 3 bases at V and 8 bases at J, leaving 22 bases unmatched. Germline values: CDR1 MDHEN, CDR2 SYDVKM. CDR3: CASSFYLGGLAGADPEHEQFF. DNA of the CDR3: TGTGCCAGCAGTTTTTATTTAGGAGGACTAGCGGGAGCTGATCCGGAGCATGAGCAGTTCTTC. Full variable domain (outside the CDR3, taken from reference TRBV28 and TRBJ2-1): DVKVTQSSRYLVKRTGEKVFLECVQDMDHENMFWYRQDPGLGLRLIYFSYDVKMKEKGDIPEGYSVSREKKERFSLILESASTNQTSMYLCASSFYLGGLAGADPEHEQFFGPGTRLTVL.

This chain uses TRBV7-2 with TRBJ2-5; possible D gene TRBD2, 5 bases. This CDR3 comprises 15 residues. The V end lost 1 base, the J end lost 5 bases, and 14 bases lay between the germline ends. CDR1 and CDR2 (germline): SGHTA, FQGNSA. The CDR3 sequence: CASSLVAGRFETQYF. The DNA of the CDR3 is TGTGCCAGCAGCTTAGTGGCGGGCCGGTTTGAGACCCAGTACTTC. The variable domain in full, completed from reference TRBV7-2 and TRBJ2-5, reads GAGVSQSPSNKVTEKGKDVELRCDPISGHTALYWYRQSLGQGLEFLIYFQGNSAPDKSGLPSDRFSAERTGGSVSTLTIQRTQQEDSAVYLCASSLVAGRFETQYFGPGTRLLVL.

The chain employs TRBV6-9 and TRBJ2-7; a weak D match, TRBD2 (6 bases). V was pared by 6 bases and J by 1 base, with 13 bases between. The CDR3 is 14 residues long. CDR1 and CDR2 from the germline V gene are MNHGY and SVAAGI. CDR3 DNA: TGTGCCAGCAGCCGGGGGACGCCGTCCTACGAGCAGTACTTC. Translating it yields CASSRGTPSYEQYF.

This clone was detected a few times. The CDR3 nucleotides read TGTGCCAGCAGCCTCTCAGTCCATGAGCAGTTCTTC. This codes for CASSLSVHEQFF. The V gene is TRBV6-6, the J gene TRBJ2-1; D not certain. V was cut by 6 bases and J by 8 bases, with 11 bases left in between. This CDR3 is built from 12 residues. Germline CDR1 and CDR2: MNHNY and SVGAGI (reference sequence).

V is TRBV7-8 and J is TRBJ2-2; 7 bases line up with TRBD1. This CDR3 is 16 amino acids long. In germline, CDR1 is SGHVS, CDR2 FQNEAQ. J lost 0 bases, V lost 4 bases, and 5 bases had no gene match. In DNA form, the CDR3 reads TGTGCCAGCAGCTCTCGACAGGGCGCGAACACCGGGGAGCTGTTTTTT. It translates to CASSSRQGANTGELFF.

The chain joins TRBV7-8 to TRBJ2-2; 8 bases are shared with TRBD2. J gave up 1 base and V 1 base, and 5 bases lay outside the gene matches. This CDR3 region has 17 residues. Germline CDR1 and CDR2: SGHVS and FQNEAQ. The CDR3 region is CASSLVLLAGNTGELFF. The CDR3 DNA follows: TGTGCCAGCAGCTTAGTTTTGCTAGCGGGGAACACCGGGGAGCTGTTTTTT.

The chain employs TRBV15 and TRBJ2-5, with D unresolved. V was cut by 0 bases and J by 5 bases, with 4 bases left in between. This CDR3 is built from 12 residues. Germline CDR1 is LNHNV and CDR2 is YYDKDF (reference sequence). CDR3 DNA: TGTGCCACCAGCAGAGACGAGGAGACCCAGTACTTC. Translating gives CATSRDEETQYF.

The CDR3, as DNA: TGTGCCAGCAGCATTAGCGGGAGCGAGCAGTACTTC. Translated: CASSISGSEQYF. V usage is TRBV7-7 and J usage is TRBJ2-7; the match to TRBD2 covers 9 bases. CDR3 length: 12 residues. CDR1 SSHAT and CDR2 FNYEAQ come from the germline V gene (reference sequence). V shed 5 bases and J 6 bases; nucleotides not matched to a gene: 2.

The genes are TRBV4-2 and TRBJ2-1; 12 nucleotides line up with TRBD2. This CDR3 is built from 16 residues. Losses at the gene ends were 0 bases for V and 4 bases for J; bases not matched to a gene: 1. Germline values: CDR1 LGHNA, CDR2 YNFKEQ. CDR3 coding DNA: TGTGCCAGCAGCCAAGATGGGACTAGCGGGTACAATGAGCAGTTCTTC. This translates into CASSQDGTSGYNEQFF.

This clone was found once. The CDR3 loop is CASRKTGAQETQYF. The CDR3 DNA follows: TGTGCCAGCAGGAAAACGGGAGCCCAAGAGACCCAGTACTTC. The V gene is TRBV27, the J gene TRBJ2-5; TRBD2 might be the D (6 bases). The CDR3 consists of 14 residues. Germline V gene sequence: CDR1 MNHEY, CDR2 SMNVEV (reference sequence). V was cut by 6 bases and J by 1 base, with 12 bases left in between.

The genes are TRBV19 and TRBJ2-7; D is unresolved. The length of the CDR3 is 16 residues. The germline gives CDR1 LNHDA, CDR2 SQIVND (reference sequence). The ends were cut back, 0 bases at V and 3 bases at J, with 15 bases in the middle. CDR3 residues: CASSIDLSLKLYEQYF. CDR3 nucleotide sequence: TGTGCCAGTAGTATAGATCTATCCCTAAAACTCTACGAGCAGTACTTC.

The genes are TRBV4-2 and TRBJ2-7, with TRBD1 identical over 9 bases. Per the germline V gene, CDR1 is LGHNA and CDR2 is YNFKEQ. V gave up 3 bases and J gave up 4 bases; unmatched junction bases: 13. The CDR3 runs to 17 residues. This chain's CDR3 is CASSHPPTGTGRYEQYF. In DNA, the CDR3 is TGTGCCAGCAGCCACCCCCCCACCGGGACAGGGAGATACGAGCAGTACTTC.

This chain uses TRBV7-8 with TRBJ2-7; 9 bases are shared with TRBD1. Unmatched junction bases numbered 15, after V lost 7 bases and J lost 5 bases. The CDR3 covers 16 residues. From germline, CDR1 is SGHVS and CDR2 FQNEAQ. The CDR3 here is CASIEPGTGNSHEQYF. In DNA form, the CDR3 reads TGTGCCAGCATCGAGCCAGGGACAGGGAATTCTCACGAGCAGTACTTC.

CDR3 in DNA: TGTGCCAGTAGTCCCCAAGGGCGGGAGGGCCGGAATGAGCAGTTCTTC. Translation: CASSPQGREGRNEQFF. V and J are TRBV19 and TRBJ2-1; 9 bases agree with TRBD2. Trimming at V came to 5 bases and at J to 7 bases, leaving 12 bases not matched to a gene. The germline gives CDR1 LNHDA, CDR2 SQIVND (reference sequence). This CDR3 is built from 16 residues. The complete variable domain, with remaining parts taken from reference TRBV19 and TRBJ2-1, reads DGGITQSPKYLFRKEGQNVTLSCEQNLNHDAMYWYRQDPGQGLRLIYYSQIVNDFQKGDIAEGYSVSREKKESFPLTVTSAQKNPTAFYLCASSPQGREGRNEQFFGPGTRLTVL.

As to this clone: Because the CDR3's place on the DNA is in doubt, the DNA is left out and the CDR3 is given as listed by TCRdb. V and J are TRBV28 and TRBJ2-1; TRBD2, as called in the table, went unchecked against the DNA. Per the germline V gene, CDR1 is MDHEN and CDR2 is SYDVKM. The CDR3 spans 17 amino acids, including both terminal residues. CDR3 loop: CASSTSTSGTYRDEQFF.

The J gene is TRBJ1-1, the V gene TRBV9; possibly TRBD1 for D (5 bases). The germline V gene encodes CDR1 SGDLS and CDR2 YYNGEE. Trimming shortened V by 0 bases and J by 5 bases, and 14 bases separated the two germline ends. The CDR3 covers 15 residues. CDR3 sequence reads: CASSVEGSGGTEAFF. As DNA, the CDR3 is TGTGCCAGCAGCGTAGAAGGCTCCGGGGGGACTGAAGCTTTCTTT.

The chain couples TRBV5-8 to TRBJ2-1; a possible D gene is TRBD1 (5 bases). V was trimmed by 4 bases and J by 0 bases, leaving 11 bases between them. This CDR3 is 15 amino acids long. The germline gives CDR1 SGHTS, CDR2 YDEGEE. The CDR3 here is CASSPGQGSYNEQFF. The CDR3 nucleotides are TGTGCCAGCAGCCCCGGGCAGGGCTCCTACAATGAGCAGTTCTTC. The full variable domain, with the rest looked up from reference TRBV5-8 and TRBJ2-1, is EAGVTQSPTHLIKTRGQQATLRCSPISGHTSVYWYQQALGLGLQFLLWYDEGEERNRGNFPPRFSGRQFPNYSSELNVNALELEDSALYLCASSPGQGSYNEQFFGPGTRLTVL.